Listed below are T cell receptor beta chains from one sample, sequenced in a study of breast tumors, draining lymph nodes, adjacent tissues. In TCRdb, the multiplex PCR reads were re-called with MiXCR into one record per CDR3 protein. The data show 130,000 or so distinct CDR3 sequences, 20% to 25% seen once. Sequencing was done on a sample of axillary lymph node tissue. These receptors were taken from a female donor with breast cancer. Some clones in this sample may be carry-over from other donors' samples. Each CDR3 is given with its conserved first and last residue. The order of the fields is D gene, J gene, clone size, V gene, CDR3 protein, CDR3 DNA. A D gene is named only where the DNA matches it firmly. Only some rows state a clone size, as once, few, many or a class for expanded clones.

NA,TRBJ1-6,NA,TRBV6-5,CASSYSLGLLSPPHF,TGTGCCAGCAGTTACTCATTGGGCTTACTGTCACCCCCCCACTTT
NA,TRBJ2-5,many,TRBV6-2/TRBV6-3,CASSPGRTYQETQYF,TGTGCCAGCAGTCCGGGAAGGACGTACCAAGAGACCCAGTACTTC
NA,TRBJ2-1,many,TRBV7-3,CASSFRGGGEQFF,TGTGCCAGCAGCTTTCGAGGAGGGGGCGAGCAGTTCTTC
NA,TRBJ2-7,many,TRBV14,CASPKGAGDEQYF,TGTGCCAGTCCTAAAGGGGCCGGGGACGAGCAGTACTTC
TRBD1,TRBJ2-7,many,TRBV24-1,CATSDSGTGIGYEQYF,TGTGCCACCAGTGATTCCGGGACAGGGATCGGCTACGAGCAGTACTTC
TRBD2,TRBJ2-2,few,TRBV3-1,CASSQSGGITGELFF,TGTGCCAGCAGCCAATCGGGAGGGATAACCGGGGAGCTGTTTTTT
TRBD1,TRBJ2-1,many,TRBV6-1,CASSPTTGGAYNEQFF,TGTGCCAGCAGTCCCACGACAGGGGGCGCCTACAATGAGCAGTTCTTC
NA,TRBJ2-6,NA,TRBV27,CASSSPGRISGANVLTF,TGTGCCAGCAGTTCCCCGGGACGGATCTCTGGGGCCAACGTCCTGACTTTC
NA,TRBJ2-5,NA,TRBV5-1,CASSLSQLPQETQYF,TGCGCCAGCAGCTTGTCCCAACTCCCCCAGGAGACCCAGTACTTC
NA,TRBJ2-7,many,TRBV5-1,CASSSLQENEQYF,TGCGCCAGCAGCTCCCTACAGGAGAACGAGCAGTACTTC
NA,TRBJ2-1,few,TRBV30,CAWSKGTYNEQFF,TGTGCCTGGAGTAAGGGGACCTACAATGAGCAGTTCTTC
NA,TRBJ2-3,NA,TRBV27,CASRSRLSTDTQYF,TGTGCCAGCAGATCCAGACTTTCAACAGATACGCAGTATTTT
NA,TRBJ2-7,many,TRBV7-2,CASTPSASSLYEQYF,TGTGCCAGCACCCCTAGCGCTTCGAGCCTATACGAGCAGTACTTC
NA,TRBJ2-5,many,TRBV6-5,CASSGGEDAETQYF,TGTGCCAGCAGTGGCGGGGAGGACGCAGAGACCCAGTACTTC
TRBD1,TRBJ2-5,many,TRBV30,CAWGQGRETQYF,TGTGCCTGGGGACAGGGTAGAGAGACCCAGTACTTC
TRBD2,TRBJ2-1,many,TRBV4-2,CASSQDLTSASNEQFF,TGTGCCAGCAGCCAAGATCTGACTAGCGCTAGCAATGAGCAGTTCTTC
NA,TRBJ2-1,many,TRBV24-1,CATSDADYFDEQFF,TGTGCCACCAGTGACGCGGACTATTTTGATGAGCAGTTTTTC
TRBD2,TRBJ2-3,many,TRBV12-3/TRBV12-4,CASSLSASGRAYTQYF,TGTGCCAGCAGTTTATCCGCTAGCGGGAGGGCCTACACGCAGTATTTT
NA,TRBJ2-3,many,TRBV11-2,CASRGWGDTQYF,TGTGCCAGCAGAGGGTGGGGGGATACGCAGTATTTT
TRBD1,TRBJ2-5,NA,TRBV28,CASSSPTGGGKTQYF,TGTGCCAGCAGTTCCCCCACAGGGGGTGGGAAGACCCAGTACTTC
NA,TRBJ2-1,many,TRBV9,CASSVRARDVNEQFF,TGTGCCAGCAGCGTGAGAGCCCGGGACGTTAATGAGCAGTTCTTC
TRBD1,TRBJ2-1,many,TRBV24-1,CATAQGAPSEQFF,TGTGCCACCGCACAGGGGGCTCCCTCCGAGCAGTTCTTC
TRBD1,TRBJ2-3,NA,TRBV27,CASSTRDRGADTQYF,TGTGCCAGCAGTACCCGGGACAGGGGGGCAGATACGCAGTATTTT
TRBD1,TRBJ1-6,many,TRBV2,CASRGTGENSPLHF,TGTGCCAGCAGGGGGACAGGGGAAAATTCACCCCTCCACTTT
NA,TRBJ1-5,many,TRBV12-3/TRBV12-4,CASSLGAKGQPQHF,TGTGCCAGCAGTTTAGGGGCAAAGGGTCAGCCCCAGCATTTT
NA,TRBJ1-5,many,TRBV6-1,CASTEASYSNQPQHF,TGTGCCAGCACCGAAGCCAGTTATAGCAATCAGCCCCAGCATTTT
TRBD1,TRBJ2-7,many,TRBV5-1,CASSLGQASSYEQYF,TGCGCCAGCAGCCTGGGACAGGCGAGCTCCTACGAGCAGTACTTC